This T cell receptor beta chain emerged from a study of blood T cell repertoires in COVID-19. Study background: Acute and convalescent COVID-19 specimens originated in the United States, Italy and Spain.

In the original analysis: By means of reference gene primer amplification, nucleated cell counts were estimated. Assay used: immunoSEQ multiplex PCR; TCRdb lists only in-frame clones, some missing. V, J and clone size are those of that table, while D and trimming were read from the DNA. The sample has about 200,000 clones, roughly 81% seen once; the top ten hold about 5%. CDR1 is SGHTA, CDR2 FQGNSA, per germline. Deletions cut 5 bases from V and 2 bases from J, with 9 bases between. The CDR3 has 14 residues. The sequenced sample consisted of peripheral blood. The sequence came from a woman of 80 years or more with acute or convalescent COVID-19. V and J are TRBV7-2 and TRBJ2-2; D is uncertain. Here the CDR3 DNA reads TGTGCCAGCAGCCACACAGTAAACACCGGGGAGCTGTTTTTT. The encoded protein is CASSHTVNTGELFF.